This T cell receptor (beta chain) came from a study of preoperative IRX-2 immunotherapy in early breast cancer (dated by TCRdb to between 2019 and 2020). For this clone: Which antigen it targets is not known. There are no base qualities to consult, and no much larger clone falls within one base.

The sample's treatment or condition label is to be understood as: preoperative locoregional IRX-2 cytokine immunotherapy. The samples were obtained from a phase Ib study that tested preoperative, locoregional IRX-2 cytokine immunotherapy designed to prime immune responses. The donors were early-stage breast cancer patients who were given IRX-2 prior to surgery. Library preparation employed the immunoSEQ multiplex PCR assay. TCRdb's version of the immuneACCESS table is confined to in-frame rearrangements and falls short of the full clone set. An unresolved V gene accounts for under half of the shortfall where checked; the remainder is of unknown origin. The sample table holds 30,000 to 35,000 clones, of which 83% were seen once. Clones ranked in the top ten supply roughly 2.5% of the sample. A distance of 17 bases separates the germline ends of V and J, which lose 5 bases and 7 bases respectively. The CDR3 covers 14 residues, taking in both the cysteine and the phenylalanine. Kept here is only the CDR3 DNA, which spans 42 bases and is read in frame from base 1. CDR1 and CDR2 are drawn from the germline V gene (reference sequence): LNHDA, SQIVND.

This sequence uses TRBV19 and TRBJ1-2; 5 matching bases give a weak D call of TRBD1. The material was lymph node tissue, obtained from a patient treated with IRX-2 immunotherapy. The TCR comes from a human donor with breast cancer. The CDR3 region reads CASSPRPGTGGYTF. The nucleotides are TGTGCCAGTAGTCCAAGACCCGGGACGGGTGGCTACACCTTC.